The present entry profiles one TCR beta chain with its context. Its antigen remains unidentified. The germline CDR1 and CDR2 sequences are SGHTA and FQGTGA. The V gene end was trimmed by 3 bases and the J gene end by 7 bases; junction bases not matched to a gene: 6. The CDR3 totals 14 residues. The sample originates from a study of cytomegalovirus exposure and HLA in healthy donors. Whole-study context: Counted in an early data release were 75 million to 85 million unique TCRs from HLA-typed donors. Whole-study findings and limits: A later analysis linked a missense variant in DCLRE1C to the trimming of TCR beta V and J genes. Among TCR beta chains, those listed as cytomegalovirus-associated numbered over 150.

This PCR relied on a set of 60 Vbeta primers and 13 Jbeta primers. Generated by immunoSEQ multiplex PCR, the TCRdb table keeps only in-frame clones and is missing some. The sample lists more than 55,000 clones; about 74% were seen once. Sequences were obtained from PBMCs. The receptor comes from a woman aged 55-70 years in good health and CMV-seropositive. This chain links TRBV7-3 with TRBJ2-3; 8 bases are shared with TRBD2. The CDR3 nucleotides read TGTGCCAGCAGCTTGACGGGGGGGCGGTATACGCAGTATTTT. This gives the protein CASSLTGGRYTQYF.